This TCR beta chain was captured in a study of molecular identifiers for immune sequencing clone quantification. This clonotype was observed many times. Naive CD8 libraries came from around 20,000 to 990,000 sorted cells with 10%, 30% or 50% RNA. TCRdb re-analysed the PCR reads in MiXCR, keeping a single row per CDR3 protein. The sample has 460,000 or so distinct CDR3 sequences, over 20% seen once. This CDR3 region has 15 residues. Trimming pared 8 bases from V and 7 bases from J, leaving 21 bases between. Germline assignment: CDR1 MDHEN and CDR2 SYDVKM. The chain joins TRBV28 to TRBJ1-5, with a tentative D call TRBD1 (5 bases). The sequencing sample was made of naive CD8+ T cells from blood, with Jurkat cell RNA spiked in. Subset noted: FACS-sorted CD8+CD4-CCR7+CD45RA+ naive T cells. The clonotype originates from a human donor in good health. Some libraries in this study had Jurkat cell RNA spiked in. CDR3 residues: CASSPGGGRTQPQHF. The CDR3 nucleotides read TGTGCCAGCTCCCCCGGGGGAGGCCGCACCCAGCCCCAGCATTTT.